This TCR beta chain was captured by sequencing in a study of cytomegalovirus exposure and HLA in healthy donors. Primers: 60 Vbeta forward and 13 Jbeta reverse. Sequencing was performed with immunoSEQ multiplex PCR; in TCRdb, only in-frame clones are kept and a portion is missing. The sample contains 100,000 or so clones, 70% to 85% of which appear only once. CDR3 size: 13 residues. V lost 0 bases, J lost 4 bases, and 9 bases lay in between. The germline gives CDR1 GTSNPN, CDR2 SVGIG (reference sequence). Specimen: PBMCs. The gene calls are TRBV30 and TRBJ1-2; D is uncertain. The sequence was collected from a man aged 30 to 39 in good health and CMV-seropositive. Here the CDR3 DNA reads TGTGCCTGGAGTGTACCGGGGATCTATGGCTACACCTTC. This codes for CAWSVPGIYGYTF.